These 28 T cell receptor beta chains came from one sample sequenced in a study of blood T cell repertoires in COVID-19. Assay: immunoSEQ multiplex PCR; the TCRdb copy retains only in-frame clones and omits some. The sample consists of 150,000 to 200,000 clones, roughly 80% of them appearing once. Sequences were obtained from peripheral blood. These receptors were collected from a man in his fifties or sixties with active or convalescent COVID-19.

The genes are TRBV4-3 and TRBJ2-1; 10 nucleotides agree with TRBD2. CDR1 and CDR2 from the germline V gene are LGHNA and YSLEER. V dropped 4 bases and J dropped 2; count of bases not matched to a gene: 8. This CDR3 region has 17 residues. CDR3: CASSLNLGTSAYNEQFF. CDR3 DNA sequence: TGCGCCAGCAGCCTCAACCTAGGGACTAGCGCCTACAATGAGCAGTTCTTC.

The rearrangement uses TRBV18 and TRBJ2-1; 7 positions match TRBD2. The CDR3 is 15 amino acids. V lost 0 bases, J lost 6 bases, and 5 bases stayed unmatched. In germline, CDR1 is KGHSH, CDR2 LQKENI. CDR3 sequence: CASSPPGRESNEQFF. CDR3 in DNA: TGTGCCAGCTCACCACCGGGGCGGGAGAGCAATGAGCAGTTCTTC.

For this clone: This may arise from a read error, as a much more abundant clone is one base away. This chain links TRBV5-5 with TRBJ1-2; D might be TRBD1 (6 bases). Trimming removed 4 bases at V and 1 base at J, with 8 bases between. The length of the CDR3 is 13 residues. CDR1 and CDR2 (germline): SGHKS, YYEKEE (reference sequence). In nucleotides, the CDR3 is TGTGCCAGCAGCCCGGACAGTAACTATGGCTACACCTTC. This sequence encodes CASSPDSNYGYTF.

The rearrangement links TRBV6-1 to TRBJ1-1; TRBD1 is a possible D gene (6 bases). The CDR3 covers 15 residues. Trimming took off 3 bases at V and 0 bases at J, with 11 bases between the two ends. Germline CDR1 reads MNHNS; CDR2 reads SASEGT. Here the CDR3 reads CASSDRGPVNTEAFF. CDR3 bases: TGTGCCAGCAGTGACAGGGGCCCAGTGAACACTGAAGCTTTCTTT.

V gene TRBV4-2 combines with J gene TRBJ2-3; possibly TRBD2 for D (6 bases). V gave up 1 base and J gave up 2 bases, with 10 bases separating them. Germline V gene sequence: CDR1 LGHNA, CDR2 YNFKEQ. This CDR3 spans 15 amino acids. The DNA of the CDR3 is TGTGCCAGCAGCCAAGGCGGGGCTAACACAGATACGCAGTATTTT. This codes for CASSQGGANTDTQYF.

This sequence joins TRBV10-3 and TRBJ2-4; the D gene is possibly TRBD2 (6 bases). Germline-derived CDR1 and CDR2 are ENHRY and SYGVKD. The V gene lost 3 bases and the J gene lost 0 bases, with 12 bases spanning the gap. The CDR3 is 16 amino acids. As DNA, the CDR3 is TGTGCCATCAGTGAAGAAGCGGAGGGAGCCAAAAACATTCAGTACTTC. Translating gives CAISEEAEGAKNIQYF.

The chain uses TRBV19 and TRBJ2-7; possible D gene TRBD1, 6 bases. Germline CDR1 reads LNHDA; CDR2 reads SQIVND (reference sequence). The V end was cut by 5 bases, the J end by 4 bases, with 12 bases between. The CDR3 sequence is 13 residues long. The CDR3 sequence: CASSSSQGYEQYF. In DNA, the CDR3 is TGTGCCAGTAGTTCGTCACAGGGATACGAGCAGTACTTC.

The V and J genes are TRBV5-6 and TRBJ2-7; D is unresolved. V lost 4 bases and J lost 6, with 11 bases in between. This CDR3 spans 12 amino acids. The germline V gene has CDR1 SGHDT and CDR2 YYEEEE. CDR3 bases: TGTGCCAGCAGCGCCGCCTCCGGCGAGCAGTACTTC. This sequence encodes CASSAASGEQYF.

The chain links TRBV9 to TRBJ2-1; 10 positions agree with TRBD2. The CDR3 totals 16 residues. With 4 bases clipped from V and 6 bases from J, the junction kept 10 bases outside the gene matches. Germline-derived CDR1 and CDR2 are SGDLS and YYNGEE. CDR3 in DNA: TGTGCCAGCAGCCCCCGGGGTAGCGGGAGGCCCAATGAGCAGTTCTTC. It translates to CASSPRGSGRPNEQFF.

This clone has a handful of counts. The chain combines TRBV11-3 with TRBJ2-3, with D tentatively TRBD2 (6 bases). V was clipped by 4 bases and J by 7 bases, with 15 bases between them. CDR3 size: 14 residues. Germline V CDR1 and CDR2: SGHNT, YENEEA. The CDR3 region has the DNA TGTGCCAGCAGCTCGGGTGGGGGGATCTATACGCAGTATTTT. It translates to CASSSGGGIYTQYF.

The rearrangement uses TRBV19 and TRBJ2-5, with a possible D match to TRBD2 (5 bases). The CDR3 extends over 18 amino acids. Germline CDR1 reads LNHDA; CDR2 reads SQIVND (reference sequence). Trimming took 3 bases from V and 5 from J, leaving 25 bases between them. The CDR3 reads CASSIGALSTARGETQYF. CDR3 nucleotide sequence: TGTGCCAGTAGTATTGGCGCTCTCTCGACGGCCCGCGGGGAGACCCAGTACTTC.

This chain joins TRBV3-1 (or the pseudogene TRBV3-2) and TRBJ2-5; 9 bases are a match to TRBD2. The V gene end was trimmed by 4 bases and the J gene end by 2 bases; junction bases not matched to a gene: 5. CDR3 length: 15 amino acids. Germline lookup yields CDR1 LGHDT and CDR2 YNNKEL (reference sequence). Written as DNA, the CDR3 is TGTGCCAGCAGCCCAGCGGGAGGCATGCAAGAGACCCAGTACTTC. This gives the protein CASSPAGGMQETQYF.

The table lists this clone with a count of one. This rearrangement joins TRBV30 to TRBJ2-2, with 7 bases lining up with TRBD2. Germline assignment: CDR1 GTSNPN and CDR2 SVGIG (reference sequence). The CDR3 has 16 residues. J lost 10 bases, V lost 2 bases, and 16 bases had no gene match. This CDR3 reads CAWSNLWDLGGEELFF. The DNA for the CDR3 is TGTGCCTGGAGTAACCTGTGGGACTTGGGAGGGGAGGAGCTGTTTTTT.

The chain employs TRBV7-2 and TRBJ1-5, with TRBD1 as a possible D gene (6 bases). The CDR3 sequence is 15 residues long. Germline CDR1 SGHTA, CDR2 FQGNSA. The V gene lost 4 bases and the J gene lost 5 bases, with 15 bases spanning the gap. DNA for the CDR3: TGTGCCAGCAGCTCGATAGCAGGGGCTTATCAGCCCCAGCATTTT. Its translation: CASSSIAGAYQPQHF.

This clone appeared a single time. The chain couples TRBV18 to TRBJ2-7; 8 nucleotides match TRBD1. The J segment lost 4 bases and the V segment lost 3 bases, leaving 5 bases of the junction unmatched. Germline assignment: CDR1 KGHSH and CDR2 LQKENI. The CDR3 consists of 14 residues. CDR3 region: CASSPWTGPYEQYF. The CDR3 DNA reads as TGTGCCAGCTCACCCTGGACAGGGCCTTACGAGCAGTACTTC.

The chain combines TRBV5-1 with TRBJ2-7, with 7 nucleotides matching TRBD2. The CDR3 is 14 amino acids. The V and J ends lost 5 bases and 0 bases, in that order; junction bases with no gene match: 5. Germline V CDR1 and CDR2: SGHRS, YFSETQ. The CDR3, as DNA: TGCGCCAGCAGACTAGCGCTAAGCTCCTACGAGCAGTACTTC. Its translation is CASRLALSSYEQYF. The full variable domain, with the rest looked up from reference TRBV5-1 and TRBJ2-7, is KAGVTQTPRYLIKTRGQQVTLSCSPISGHRSVSWYQQTPGQGLQFLFEYFSETQRNKGNFPGRFSGRQFSNSRSEMNVSTLELGDSALYLCASRLALSSYEQYFGPGTRLTVT.

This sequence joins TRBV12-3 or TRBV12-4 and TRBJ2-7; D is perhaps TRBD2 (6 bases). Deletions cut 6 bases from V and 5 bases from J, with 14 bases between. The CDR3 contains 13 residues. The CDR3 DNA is TGTGCCAGCAGCTTGGGGCGGGGCGACGAGCAGTACTTC. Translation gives CASSLGRGDEQYF.

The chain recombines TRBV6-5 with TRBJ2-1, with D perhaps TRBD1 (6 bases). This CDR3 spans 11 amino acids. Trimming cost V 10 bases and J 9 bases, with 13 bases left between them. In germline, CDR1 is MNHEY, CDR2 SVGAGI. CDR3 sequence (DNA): TGTGCCACCACAGGGATTGGTGAGCAGTTCTTC. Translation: CATTGIGEQFF.

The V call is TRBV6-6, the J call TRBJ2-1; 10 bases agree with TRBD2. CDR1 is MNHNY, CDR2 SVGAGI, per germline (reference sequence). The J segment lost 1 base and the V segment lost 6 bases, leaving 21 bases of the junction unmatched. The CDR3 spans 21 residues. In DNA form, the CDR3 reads TGTGCCAGCAGCAACCCGCTACGAAGACTAGCGGGTGGGAGTTCCTACAATGAGCAGTTCTTC. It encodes CASSNPLRRLAGGSSYNEQFF.

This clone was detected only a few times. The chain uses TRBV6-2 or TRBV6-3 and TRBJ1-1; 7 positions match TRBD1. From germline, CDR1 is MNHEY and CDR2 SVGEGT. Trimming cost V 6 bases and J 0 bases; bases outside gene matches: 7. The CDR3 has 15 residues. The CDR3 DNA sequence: TGTGCCAGCAGCCGGGGACAGCCGCTGAACACTGAAGCTTTCTTT. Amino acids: CASSRGQPLNTEAFF.

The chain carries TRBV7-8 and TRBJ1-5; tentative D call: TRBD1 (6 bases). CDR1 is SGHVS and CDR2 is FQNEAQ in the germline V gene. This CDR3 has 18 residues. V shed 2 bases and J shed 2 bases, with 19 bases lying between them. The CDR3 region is CASSLMAGGALGNQPQHF. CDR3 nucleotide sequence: TGTGCCAGCAGCTTAATGGCGGGGGGCGCCTTGGGCAATCAGCCCCAGCATTTT. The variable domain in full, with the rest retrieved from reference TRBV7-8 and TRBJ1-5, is GAGVSQSPRYKVAKRGQDVALRCDPISGHVSLFWYQQALGQGPEFLTYFQNEAQLDKSGLPSDRFFAERPEGSVSTLKIQRTQQEDSAVYLCASSLMAGGALGNQPQHFGDGTRLSIL.

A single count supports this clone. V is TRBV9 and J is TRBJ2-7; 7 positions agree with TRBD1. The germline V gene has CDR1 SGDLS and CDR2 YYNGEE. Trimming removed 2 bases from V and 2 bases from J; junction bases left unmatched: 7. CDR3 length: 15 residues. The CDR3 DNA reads TGTGCCAGCAGCGTCGGGGACAGCGGAGCCTACGAGCAGTACTTC. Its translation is CASSVGDSGAYEQYF.

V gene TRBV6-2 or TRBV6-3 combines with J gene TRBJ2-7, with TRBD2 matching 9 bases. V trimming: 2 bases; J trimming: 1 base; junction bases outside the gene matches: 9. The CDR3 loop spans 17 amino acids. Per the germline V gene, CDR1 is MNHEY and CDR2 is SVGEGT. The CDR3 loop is CASSYASSGNPSYEQYF. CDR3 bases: TGTGCCAGCAGTTACGCCTCTAGCGGGAACCCATCCTACGAGCAGTACTTC.

CDR3 region: CASNGGRTGKDTEAFF. For the CDR3, the DNA is TGTGCCAGTAATGGGGGACGGACAGGGAAGGACACTGAAGCTTTCTTT. The J gene is TRBJ1-1, the V gene TRBV19; 8 bases align to TRBD1. With V trimmed by 7 bases and J by 3 bases, 13 bases remained unmatched. Germline loops: CDR1 LNHDA, CDR2 SQIVND (reference sequence). The CDR3 length is 16 residues.

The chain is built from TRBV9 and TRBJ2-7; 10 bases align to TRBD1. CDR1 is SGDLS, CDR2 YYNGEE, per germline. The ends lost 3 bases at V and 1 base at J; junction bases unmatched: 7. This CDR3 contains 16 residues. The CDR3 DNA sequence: TGTGCCAGCAGCGAGCCTTGGACAGGGGGATCCTACGAGCAGTACTTC. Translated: CASSEPWTGGSYEQYF.

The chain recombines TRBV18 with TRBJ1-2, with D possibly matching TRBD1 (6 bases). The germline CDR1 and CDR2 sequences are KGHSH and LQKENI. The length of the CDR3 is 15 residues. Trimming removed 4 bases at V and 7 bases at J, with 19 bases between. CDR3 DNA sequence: TGTGCCAGCTCACTGGAACAGGGCCGTATCGGTGGCTACACCTTC. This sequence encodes CASSLEQGRIGGYTF.

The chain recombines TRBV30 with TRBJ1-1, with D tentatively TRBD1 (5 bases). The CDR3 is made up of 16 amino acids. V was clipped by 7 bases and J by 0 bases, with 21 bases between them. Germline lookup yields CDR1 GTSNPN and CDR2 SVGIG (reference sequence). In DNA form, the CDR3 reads TGTGCCTCCGTGGCCCTTGGGGGGACGGTGAACACTGAAGCTTTCTTT. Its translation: CASVALGGTVNTEAFF. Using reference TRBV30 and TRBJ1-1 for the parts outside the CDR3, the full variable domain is SQTIHQWPATLVQPVGSPLSLECTVEGTSNPNLYWYRQAAGRGLQLLFYSVGIGQISSEVPQNLSASRPQDRQFILSSKKLLLSDSGFYLCASVALGGTVNTEAFFGQGTRLTVV.

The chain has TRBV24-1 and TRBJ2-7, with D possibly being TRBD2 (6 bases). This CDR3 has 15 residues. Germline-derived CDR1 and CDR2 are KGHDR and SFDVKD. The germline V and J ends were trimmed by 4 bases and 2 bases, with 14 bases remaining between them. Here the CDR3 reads CATSEGRAGPYEQYF. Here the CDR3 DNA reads TGTGCCACCAGTGAGGGGAGAGCGGGCCCCTACGAGCAGTACTTC.